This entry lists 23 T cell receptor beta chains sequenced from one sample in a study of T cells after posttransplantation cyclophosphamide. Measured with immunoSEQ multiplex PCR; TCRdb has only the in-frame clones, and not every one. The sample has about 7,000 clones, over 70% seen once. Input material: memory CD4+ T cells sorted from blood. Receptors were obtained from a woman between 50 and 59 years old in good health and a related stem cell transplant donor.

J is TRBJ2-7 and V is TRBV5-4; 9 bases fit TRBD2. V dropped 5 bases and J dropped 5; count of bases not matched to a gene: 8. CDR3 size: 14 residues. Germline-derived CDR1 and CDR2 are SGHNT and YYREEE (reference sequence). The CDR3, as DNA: TGTGCCAGCAGTTTTAGCGGGAGAGGCGACGAGCAGTACTTC. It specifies CASSFSGRGDEQYF.

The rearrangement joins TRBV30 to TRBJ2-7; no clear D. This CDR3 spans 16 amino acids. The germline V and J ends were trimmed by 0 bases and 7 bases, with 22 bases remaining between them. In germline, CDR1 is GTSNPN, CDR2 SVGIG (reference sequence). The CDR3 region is CAWSVGGPAGRREQYF. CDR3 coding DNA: TGTGCCTGGAGTGTAGGTGGGCCAGCCGGCCGCCGGGAGCAGTACTTC.

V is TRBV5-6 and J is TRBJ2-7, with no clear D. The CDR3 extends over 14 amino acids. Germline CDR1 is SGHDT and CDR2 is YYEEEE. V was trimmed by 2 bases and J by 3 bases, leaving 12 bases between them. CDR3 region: CASSFQVSFYEQYF. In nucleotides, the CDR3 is TGTGCCAGCAGCTTCCAGGTTAGTTTCTACGAGCAGTACTTC.

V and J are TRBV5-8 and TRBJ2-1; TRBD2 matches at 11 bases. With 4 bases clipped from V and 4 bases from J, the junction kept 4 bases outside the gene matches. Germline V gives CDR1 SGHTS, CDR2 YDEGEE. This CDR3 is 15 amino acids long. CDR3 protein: CASSKTSGSYNEQFF. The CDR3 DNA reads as TGTGCCAGCAGCAAAACTAGCGGGAGTTACAATGAGCAGTTCTTC.

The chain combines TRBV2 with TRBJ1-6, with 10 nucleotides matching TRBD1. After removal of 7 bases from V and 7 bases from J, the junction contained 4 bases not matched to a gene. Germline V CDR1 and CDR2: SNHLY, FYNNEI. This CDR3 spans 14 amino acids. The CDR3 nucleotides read TGTGCCAGCATTAGGGGACAGGGGAATTCACCCCTCCACTTT. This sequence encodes CASIRGQGNSPLHF.

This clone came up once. The chain's CDR3 is CASSADRTYEQYF. The CDR3 bases are TGTGCCAGCAGTGCGGACAGAACCTACGAGCAGTACTTC. The chain uses TRBV2 and TRBJ2-7; D is possibly TRBD1 (6 bases). Germline V gene lookup returns CDR1 SNHLY and CDR2 FYNNEI. The V end lost 4 bases, the J end lost 2 bases, and 9 bases lay between the germline ends. This CDR3 has 13 amino acids.

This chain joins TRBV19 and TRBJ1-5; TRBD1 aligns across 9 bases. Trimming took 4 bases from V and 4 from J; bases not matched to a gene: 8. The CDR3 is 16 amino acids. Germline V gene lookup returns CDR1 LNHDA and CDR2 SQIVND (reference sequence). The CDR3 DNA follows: TGTGCCAGTAGTAAGGAGGTGGGACAGGGAAATCAGCCCCAGCATTTT. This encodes CASSKEVGQGNQPQHF.

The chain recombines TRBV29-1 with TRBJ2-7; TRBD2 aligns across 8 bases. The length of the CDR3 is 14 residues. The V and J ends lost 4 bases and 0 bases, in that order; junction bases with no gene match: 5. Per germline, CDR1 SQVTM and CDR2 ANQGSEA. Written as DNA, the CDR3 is TGCAGCGTTGCCACTAGCGGATCCTCCTACGAGCAGTACTTC. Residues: CSVATSGSSYEQYF.

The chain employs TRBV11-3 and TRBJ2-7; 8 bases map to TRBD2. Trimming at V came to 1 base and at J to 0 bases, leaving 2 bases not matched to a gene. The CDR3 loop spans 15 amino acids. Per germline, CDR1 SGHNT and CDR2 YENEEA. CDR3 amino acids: CASSLAGGSSYEQYF. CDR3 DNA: TGTGCCAGCAGCTTAGCGGGAGGGAGCTCCTACGAGCAGTACTTC.

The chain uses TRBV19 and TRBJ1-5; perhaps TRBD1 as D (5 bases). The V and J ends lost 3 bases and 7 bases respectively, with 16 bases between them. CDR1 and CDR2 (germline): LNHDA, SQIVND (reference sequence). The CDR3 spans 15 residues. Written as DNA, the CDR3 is TGTGCCAGTAGTATTGGCAGGGTGTCCGGACAGCCCCAGCATTTT. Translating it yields CASSIGRVSGQPQHF. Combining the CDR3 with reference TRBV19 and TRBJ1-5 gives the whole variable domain DGGITQSPKYLFRKEGQNVTLSCEQNLNHDAMYWYRQDPGQGLRLIYYSQIVNDFQKGDIAEGYSVSREKKESFPLTVTSAQKNPTAFYLCASSIGRVSGQPQHFGDGTRLSIL.

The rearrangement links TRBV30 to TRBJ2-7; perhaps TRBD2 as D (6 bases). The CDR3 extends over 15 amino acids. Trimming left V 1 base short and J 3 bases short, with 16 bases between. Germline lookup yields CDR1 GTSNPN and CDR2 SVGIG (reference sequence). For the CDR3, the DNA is TGTGCCTGGAGTGCCCGGTTCGCGGGGAACTACGAGCAGTACTTC. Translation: CAWSARFAGNYEQYF.

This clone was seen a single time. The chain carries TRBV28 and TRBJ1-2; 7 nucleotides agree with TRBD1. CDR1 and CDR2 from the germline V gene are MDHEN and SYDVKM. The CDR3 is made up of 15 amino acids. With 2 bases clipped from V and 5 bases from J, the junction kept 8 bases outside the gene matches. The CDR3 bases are TGTGCCAGCAGTTTACCCGGGACAGTGAAATATGGCTACACCTTC. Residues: CASSLPGTVKYGYTF.

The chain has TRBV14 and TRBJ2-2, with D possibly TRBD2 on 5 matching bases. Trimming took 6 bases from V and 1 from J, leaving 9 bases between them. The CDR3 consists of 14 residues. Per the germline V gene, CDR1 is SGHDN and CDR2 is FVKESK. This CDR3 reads CASSRGMNTGELFF. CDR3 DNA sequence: TGTGCCAGCAGTCGAGGGATGAACACCGGGGAGCTGTTTTTT.

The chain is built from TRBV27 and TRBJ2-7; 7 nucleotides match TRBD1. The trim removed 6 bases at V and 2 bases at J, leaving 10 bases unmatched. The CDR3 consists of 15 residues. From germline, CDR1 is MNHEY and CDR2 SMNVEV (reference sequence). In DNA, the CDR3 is TGTGCCAGCAGCGCGACAGGGAATATCCCCTACGAGCAGTACTTC. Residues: CASSATGNIPYEQYF.

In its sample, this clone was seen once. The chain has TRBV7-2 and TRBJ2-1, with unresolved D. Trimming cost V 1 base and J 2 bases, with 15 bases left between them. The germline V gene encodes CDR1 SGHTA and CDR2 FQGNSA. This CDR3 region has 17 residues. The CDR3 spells CASSLDRMRKAYNEQFF. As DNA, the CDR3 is TGTGCCAGCAGCTTAGATCGGATGCGGAAGGCCTACAATGAGCAGTTCTTC.

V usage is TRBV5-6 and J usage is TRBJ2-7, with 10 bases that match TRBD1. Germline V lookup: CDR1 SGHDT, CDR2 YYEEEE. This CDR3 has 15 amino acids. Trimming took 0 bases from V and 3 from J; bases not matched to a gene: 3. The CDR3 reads CASSLAGTGVYEQYF. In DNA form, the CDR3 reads TGTGCCAGCAGCTTGGCCGGGACAGGGGTCTACGAGCAGTACTTC.

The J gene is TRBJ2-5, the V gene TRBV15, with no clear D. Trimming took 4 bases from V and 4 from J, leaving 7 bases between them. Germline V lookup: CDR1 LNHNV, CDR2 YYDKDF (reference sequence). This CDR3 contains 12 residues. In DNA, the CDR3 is TGTGCCACCAGCAAGACGGGAGAGACCCAGTACTTC. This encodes CATSKTGETQYF.

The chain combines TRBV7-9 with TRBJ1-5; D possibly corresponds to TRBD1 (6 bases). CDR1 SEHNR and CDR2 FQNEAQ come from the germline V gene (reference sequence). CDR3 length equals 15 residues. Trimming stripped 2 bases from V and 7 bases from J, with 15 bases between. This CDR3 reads CASSLTGGGLQPQHF. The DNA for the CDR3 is TGTGCCAGCAGCTTAACGGGGGGCGGGCTGCAGCCCCAGCATTTT.

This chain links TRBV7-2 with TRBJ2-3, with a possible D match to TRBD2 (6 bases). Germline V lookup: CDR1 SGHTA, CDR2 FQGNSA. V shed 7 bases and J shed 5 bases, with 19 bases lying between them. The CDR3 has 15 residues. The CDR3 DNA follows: TGTGCCAGCACACCGCTTCGGTCGGGAGTAGATACGCAGTATTTT. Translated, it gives CASTPLRSGVDTQYF.

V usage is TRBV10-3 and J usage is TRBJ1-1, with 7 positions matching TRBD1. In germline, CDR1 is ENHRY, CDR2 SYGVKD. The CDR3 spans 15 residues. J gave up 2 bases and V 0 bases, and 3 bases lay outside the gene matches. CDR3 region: CAISESRDSNTEAFF. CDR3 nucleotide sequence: TGTGCCATCAGTGAGTCGAGGGACAGCAACACTGAAGCTTTCTTT.

For the CDR3, the DNA is TGCAGCGCCGAATCGGGAGGACTCTACGAGCAGTACTTC. This gives the protein CSAESGGLYEQYF. This sequence joins TRBV29-1 and TRBJ2-5; 7 bases align to TRBD2. The end of the DNA fits TRBJ2-7 better, so the J call may be wrong. The germline gives CDR1 SQVTM, CDR2 ANQGSEA. CDR3 size: 13 residues.

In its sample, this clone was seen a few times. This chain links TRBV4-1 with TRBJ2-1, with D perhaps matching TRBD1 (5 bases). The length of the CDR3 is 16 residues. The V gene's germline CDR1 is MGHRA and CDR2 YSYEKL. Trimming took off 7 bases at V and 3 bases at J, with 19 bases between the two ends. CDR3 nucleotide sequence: TGCGCCAGCACCGCTCGACAGATTTTAGGCTACAATGAGCAGTTCTTC. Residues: CASTARQILGYNEQFF.

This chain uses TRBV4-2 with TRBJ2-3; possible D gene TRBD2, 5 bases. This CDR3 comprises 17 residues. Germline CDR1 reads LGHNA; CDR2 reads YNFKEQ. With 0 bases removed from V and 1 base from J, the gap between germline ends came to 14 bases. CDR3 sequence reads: CASSQEPGRRGTDTQYF. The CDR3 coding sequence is TGTGCCAGCAGCCAAGAACCAGGTCGGCGGGGCACAGATACGCAGTATTTT.